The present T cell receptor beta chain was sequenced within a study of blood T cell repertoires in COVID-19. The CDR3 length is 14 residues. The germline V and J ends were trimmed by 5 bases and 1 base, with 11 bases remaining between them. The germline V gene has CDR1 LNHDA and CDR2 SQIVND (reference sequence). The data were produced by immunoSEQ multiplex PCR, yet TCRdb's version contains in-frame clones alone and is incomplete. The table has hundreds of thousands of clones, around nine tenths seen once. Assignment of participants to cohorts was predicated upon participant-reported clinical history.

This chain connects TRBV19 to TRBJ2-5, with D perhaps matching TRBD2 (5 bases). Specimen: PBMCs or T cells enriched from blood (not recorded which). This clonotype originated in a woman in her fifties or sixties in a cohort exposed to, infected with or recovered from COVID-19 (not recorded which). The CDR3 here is CASSPRGTQETQYF. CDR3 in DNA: TGTGCCAGTAGTCCCCGGGGAACCCAAGAGACCCAGTACTTC.